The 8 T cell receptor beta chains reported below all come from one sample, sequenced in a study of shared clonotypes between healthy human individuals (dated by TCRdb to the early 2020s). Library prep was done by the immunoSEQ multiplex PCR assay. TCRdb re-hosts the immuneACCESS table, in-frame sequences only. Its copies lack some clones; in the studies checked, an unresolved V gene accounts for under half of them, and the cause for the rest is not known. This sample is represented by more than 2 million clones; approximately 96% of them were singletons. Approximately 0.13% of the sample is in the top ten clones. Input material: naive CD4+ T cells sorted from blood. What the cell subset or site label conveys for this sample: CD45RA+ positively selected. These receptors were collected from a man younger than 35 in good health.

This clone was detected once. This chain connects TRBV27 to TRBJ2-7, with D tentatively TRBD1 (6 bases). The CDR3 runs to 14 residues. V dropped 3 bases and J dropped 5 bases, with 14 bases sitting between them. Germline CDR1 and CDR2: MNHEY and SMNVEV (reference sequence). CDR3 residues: CASSLEFRGHEQYF. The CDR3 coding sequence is TGTGCCAGCAGTTTGGAGTTCAGGGGCCACGAGCAGTACTTC.

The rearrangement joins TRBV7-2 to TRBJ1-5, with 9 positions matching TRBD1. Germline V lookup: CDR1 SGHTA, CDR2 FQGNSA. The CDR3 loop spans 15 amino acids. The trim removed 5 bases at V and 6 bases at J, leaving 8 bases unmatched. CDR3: CASSIPGQGSQPQHF. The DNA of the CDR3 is TGTGCCAGCAGCATACCGGGACAGGGCAGTCAGCCCCAGCATTTT.

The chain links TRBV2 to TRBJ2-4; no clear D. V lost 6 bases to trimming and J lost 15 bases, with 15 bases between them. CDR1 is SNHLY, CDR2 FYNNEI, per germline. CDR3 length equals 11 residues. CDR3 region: CASRFAEKAYF. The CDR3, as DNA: TGTGCCAGCAGGTTTGCAGAAAAGGCGTACTTC.

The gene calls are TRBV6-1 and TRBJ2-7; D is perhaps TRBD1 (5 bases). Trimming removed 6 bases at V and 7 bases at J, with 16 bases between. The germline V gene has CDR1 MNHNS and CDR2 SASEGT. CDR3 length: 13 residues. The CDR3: CASRLLHSGEQYF. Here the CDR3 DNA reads TGTGCCAGCAGGCTCCTCCACTCAGGGGAGCAGTACTTC.

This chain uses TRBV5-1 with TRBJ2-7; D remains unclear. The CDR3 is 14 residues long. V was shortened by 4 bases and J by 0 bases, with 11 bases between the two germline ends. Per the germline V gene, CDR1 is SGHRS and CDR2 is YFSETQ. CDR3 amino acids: CASSPGRASYEQYF. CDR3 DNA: TGCGCCAGCAGCCCCGGACGAGCCTCCTACGAGCAGTACTTC. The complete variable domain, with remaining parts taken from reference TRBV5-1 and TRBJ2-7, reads KAGVTQTPRYLIKTRGQQVTLSCSPISGHRSVSWYQQTPGQGLQFLFEYFSETQRNKGNFPGRFSGRQFSNSRSEMNVSTLELGDSALYLCASSPGRASYEQYFGPGTRLTVT.

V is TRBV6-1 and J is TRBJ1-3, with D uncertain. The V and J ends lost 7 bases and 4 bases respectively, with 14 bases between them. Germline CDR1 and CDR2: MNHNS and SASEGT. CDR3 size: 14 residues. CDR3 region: CASMFGQLGNTIYF. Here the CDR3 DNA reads TGTGCCAGCATGTTTGGGCAGTTGGGAAACACCATATATTTT.

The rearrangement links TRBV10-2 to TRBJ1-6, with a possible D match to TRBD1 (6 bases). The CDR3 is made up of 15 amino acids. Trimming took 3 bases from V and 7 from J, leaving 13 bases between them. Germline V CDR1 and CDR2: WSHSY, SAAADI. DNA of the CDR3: TGCGCCAGCAGTGAAAACAGGGCAGGAAATTCACCCCTCCACTTT. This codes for CASSENRAGNSPLHF.

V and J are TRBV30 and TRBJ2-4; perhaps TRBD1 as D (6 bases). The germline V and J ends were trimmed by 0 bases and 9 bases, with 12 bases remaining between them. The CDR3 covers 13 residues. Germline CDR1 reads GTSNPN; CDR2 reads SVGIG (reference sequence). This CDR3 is CAWSVDRIGIQYF. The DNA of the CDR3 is TGTGCCTGGAGTGTAGACAGGATCGGCATTCAGTACTTC.